The present T cell receptor (beta chain) was sequenced within a study of OX40 agonist ivuxolimab in advanced cancers. Sequenced by immunoSEQ multiplex PCR; TCRdb stores in-frame clones only, minus some. The table records about 50,000 clones, 60% to 80% of them present only once. Study outcomes and limitations: In the 0.1 to 3.0 mg/kg range, CD4+ and CD8+ blood T cells had expanded clonally by week 6.

Points on this clone: Antigen: not known.

On cycle 4 day 1 and cycle 7 day 1, as well as at baseline, blood was sampled. The receptor's source is an adult with an advanced solid tumor such as melanoma, head and neck, liver or kidney cancer. The specimen comprised CD4+ or CD8+ T cells sorted from blood, sampled in a trial of the OX40 agonist ivuxolimab.

CDR3 sequence reads: CAWSVASRGEQFF. In DNA, the CDR3 is TGTGCCTGGAGTGTGGCTAGCAGGGGTGAGCAGTTCTTC. V and J are TRBV30 and TRBJ2-1; D might be TRBD1 (6 bases). Germline V CDR1 and CDR2: GTSNPN, SVGIG (reference sequence). The V and J ends lost 0 bases and 9 bases respectively, with 12 bases between them. The length of the CDR3 is 13 residues.